The source of this T cell receptor beta chain is a study of cytomegalovirus exposure and HLA in healthy donors. With respect to this clone: Antigen unknown.

Primers for the PCR totalled 60 Vbeta and 13 Jbeta. The protocol was immunoSEQ multiplex PCR, while the TCRdb copy is restricted to in-frame clones and leaves out a portion. This sample carries about 140,000 clones, 79% of them seen once, and the ten largest clones take 5% to 8.5%. General observations from the study: The study carried out a later analysis of TCR beta sequences. It associated some 17,000 of them with specific HLA alleles at a false discovery rate of 0.05. Reports showed the classifier diagnosing cytomegalovirus status with high specificity and sensitivity. Within an earlier analysis, most TCR beta V segments proved productive either about 87% or about 30% of the time.

The CDR3 has 17 residues. The sequenced sample was PBMCs. The TCR originated in a man aged 35-49 years in good health and CMV-seropositive. This chain links TRBV1 with TRBJ2-7; the table assigns TRBD2, which was not confirmed against the DNA. TRBV1 is a listed pseudogene. This CDR3 reads CTSNPRGGSPSLYEQYF. The DNA for the CDR3 is TGCACCAGCAACCCTAGGGGGGGGTCCCCTTCCCTCTACGAGCAGTACTTC.